The 2 T cell receptor beta chains given below trace back to one sample, sequenced in a study of T cells in Graves' hyperthyroidism and ophthalmopathy. The TCR beta CDR3 regions underwent amplification using RNA transcripts as the source. The HTBI primer set served for first-round RT-PCR of the TCR CDR3. A single record per CDR3 protein comes from TCRdb applying MiXCR to the multiplex PCR reads. The table shows a few hundred thousand distinct CDR3 sequences, with 20% to 25% occurring only once. Material for sequencing was blood. All receptors derive from a woman aged 65 to 85 with Graves' ophthalmopathy.

V is TRBV28 and J is TRBJ1-6; D is unresolved. The CDR3 runs to 11 residues. CDR1 MDHEN and CDR2 SYDVKM come from the germline V gene. V lost 6 bases and J lost 9, with 6 bases in between. The CDR3 coding sequence is TGTGCCAGCAGAGACCCTTCACCCCTCCACTTT. Translated: CASRDPSPLHF.

This clonotype occurred many times. The J gene is TRBJ2-5, the V gene TRBV28; possible D gene TRBD1, 5 bases. This CDR3 has 12 amino acids. Germline-derived CDR1 and CDR2 are MDHEN and SYDVKM. The V end lost 8 bases, the J end lost 4 bases, and 11 bases lay between the germline ends. CDR3 region: CASRLTAETQYF. The CDR3 coding sequence is TGTGCCAGCCGTCTGACAGCAGAGACCCAGTACTTC.